Below, one T cell receptor (beta chain) is given with its context. As yet, its antigen is unknown. The PCR made use of 60 Vbeta and 13 Jbeta primers. Clones were sequenced by immunoSEQ multiplex PCR, and TCRdb holds only the in-frame ones, with some missing. The sample carries tens of thousands of clones, about 80% recorded once. This CDR3 has 13 amino acids. V lost 7 bases to trimming and J lost 4 bases; unmatched junction nucleotides: 6. The germline V gene encodes CDR1 MNHNS and CDR2 SASEGT. This specimen belongs to a study of cytomegalovirus exposure and HLA in healthy donors. Study details: Early release data held about 85 million unique TCRs from HLA-typed donors. Study-wide results and caveats: There were some V segments, including TRBV6-2 and TRBV6-3, excluded as indistinguishable. V- and J-gene trimming of TCR beta was linked (in a later analysis) to a missense DCLRE1C variant.

The sequence derives from a man aged 50 to 59 in good health and CMV-seropositive. The specimen was PBMCs. The chain couples TRBV6-1 to TRBJ1-1; 7 nucleotides align to TRBD1. The CDR3: CASTDRAGTEAFF. The CDR3 DNA reads TGTGCCAGCACCGACAGGGCAGGCACTGAAGCTTTCTTT.